These 13 T cell receptor beta chains share one sample of origin, sequenced in a study of a mutant IDH1 vaccine in newly diagnosed glioma (dated by TCRdb to the early 2020s). The time point label for this specimen denotes: baseline, week 1 (first vaccination visit). The treatment or condition label, read with the paper, signifies: pre-vaccination baseline after standard-of-care therapy. Library generation was performed with the immunoSEQ multiplex PCR assay. TCRdb holds this immuneACCESS table with in-frame rearrangements only. Some clones are missing; in checked studies, unresolved V genes explain under half, and the rest has no known cause. In all, the sample holds 50,000 to 65,000 clones, and approximately 78% of those were seen once. In total, the top ten clones hold roughly 18% of the sample. This specimen was PBMCs, taken from a glioma patient treated with radiotherapy, temozolomide or both. The receptors originated from a man aged 18 to 35 with glioma.

This chain links TRBV5-1 with TRBJ1-1, with D unclear. Germline V gives CDR1 SGHRS, CDR2 YFSETQ. This CDR3 is built from 13 residues. Deletions cut 2 bases from V and 8 bases from J, with 13 bases between. Here the CDR3 reads CASSFGRNLEAFF. Written as DNA, the CDR3 is TGCGCCAGCAGCTTCGGTCGGAACCTAGAAGCTTTCTTT.

V gene TRBV5-1 combines with J gene TRBJ2-7; tentative D call: TRBD1 (6 bases). V dropped 4 bases and J dropped 6 bases, with 11 bases sitting between them. The CDR3 is made up of 12 amino acids. The germline CDR1 and CDR2 sequences are SGHRS and YFSETQ. CDR3 protein: CASSPSGVEQYF. The CDR3 DNA sequence: TGCGCCAGCAGCCCCTCAGGGGTCGAGCAGTACTTC.

This clone was seen only once. The V call is TRBV13, the J call TRBJ2-1, with no clear D. The CDR3 sequence is 13 residues long. Trimming left V 3 bases short and J 9 bases short, with 12 bases between. Germline CDR1 is PRHDT and CDR2 is FYEKMQ (reference sequence). The chain's CDR3 is CASSFRPVGEQFF. The CDR3 coding sequence is TGTGCCAGCAGCTTCCGACCGGTGGGTGAGCAGTTCTTC.

The J gene is TRBJ1-1, the V gene TRBV21-1; the table's D call of TRBD1 was not tested on the DNA. TRBV21-1 is a pseudogene locus. This CDR3 spans 14 amino acids. CDR3 DNA sequence: TGTGCCAGCATGTTCAGGGGCATCAACACTGAAGCTTTCTTT. Residues: CASMFRGINTEAFF.

CDR3: CASRAGQGSYGYTF. The CDR3, as DNA: TGTGCCAGCCGTGCGGGACAGGGTAGCTATGGCTACACCTTC. V usage is TRBV2 and J usage is TRBJ1-2; 9 bases align to TRBD1. CDR3 length: 14 amino acids. Trimming took 8 bases from V and 4 from J; bases not matched to a gene: 8. Germline values: CDR1 SNHLY, CDR2 FYNNEI.

The gene calls are TRBV7-9 and TRBJ2-2, with D possibly TRBD1 on 5 matching bases. This CDR3 region has 13 residues. CDR1 and CDR2 (germline): SEHNR, FQNEAQ (reference sequence). V lost 1 base, J lost 6 bases, and 6 bases lay in between. CDR3 bases: TGTGCCAGCAGCTTAGTAGGGGCCGGGGAGCTGTTTTTT. Its translation is CASSLVGAGELFF.

The chain is built from TRBV6-5 and TRBJ1-1; 9 positions match TRBD1. Germline loops: CDR1 MNHEY, CDR2 SVGAGI. The CDR3 extends over 16 amino acids. Trimming took 0 bases from V and 5 from J; bases not matched to a gene: 7. The CDR3 DNA sequence: TGTGCCAGCAGTTACTCGCCTACAGGGGGCAGGACTGAAGCTTTCTTT. Translating gives CASSYSPTGGRTEAFF.

This clone came up once. The CDR3 loop is CASSLRREGPEAFF. The CDR3 bases are TGTGCCAGTAGCCTACGCCGGGAAGGCCCTGAAGCTTTCTTT. The rearrangement joins TRBV19 to TRBJ1-1; D ambiguous. Trimming left V 6 bases short and J 6 bases short, with 17 bases between. CDR1 and CDR2 from the germline V gene are LNHDA and SQIVND (reference sequence). The CDR3 is 14 amino acids.

The chain links TRBV6-1 to TRBJ1-2, with 9 nucleotides matching TRBD1. V was pared by 4 bases and J by 2 bases, with 8 bases of the junction left unmatched. Looked up from germline, CDR1 is MNHNS and CDR2 is SASEGT. The CDR3 is made up of 16 amino acids. The chain's CDR3 is CASSVITGGRNYGYTF. The CDR3 bases are TGTGCCAGCAGTGTCATAACAGGGGGCAGAAACTATGGCTACACCTTC.

The V call is TRBV29-1, the J call TRBJ2-1; 7 nucleotides match TRBD1. The CDR3 has 15 residues. V gave up 1 base and J gave up 2 bases; unmatched junction bases: 5. CDR1 SQVTM and CDR2 ANQGSEA come from the germline V gene. CDR3 in DNA: TGCAGCGTTGAAGGCCGGGACAGCGCCTACAATGAGCAGTTCTTC. Protein product: CSVEGRDSAYNEQFF.

V usage is TRBV5-1 and J usage is TRBJ2-1; 7 bases agree with TRBD2. Germline V gives CDR1 SGHRS, CDR2 YFSETQ. This CDR3 contains 15 residues. The J segment lost 6 bases and the V segment lost 5 bases, leaving 11 bases of the junction unmatched. CDR3 DNA sequence: TGCGCCAGCAGATTAAGCGGGGCGTCCGTCAATGAGCAGTTCTTC. Translating it yields CASRLSGASVNEQFF. Using reference TRBV5-1 and TRBJ2-1 for the parts outside the CDR3, the full variable domain is KAGVTQTPRYLIKTRGQQVTLSCSPISGHRSVSWYQQTPGQGLQFLFEYFSETQRNKGNFPGRFSGRQFSNSRSEMNVSTLELGDSALYLCASRLSGASVNEQFFGPGTRLTVL.

The rearrangement uses TRBV5-1 and TRBJ2-4, with a tentative D call TRBD2 (6 bases). Germline CDR1 reads SGHRS; CDR2 reads YFSETQ. V shed 3 bases and J shed 2 bases, with 15 bases lying between them. CDR3 length: 16 amino acids. The CDR3 sequence: CASSSSLAWTKNIQYF. The CDR3 DNA sequence: TGCGCCAGCAGCTCCTCACTAGCCTGGACCAAAAACATTCAGTACTTC.

This chain's CDR3 is CASSHGQGPTNYGYTF. As DNA, the CDR3 is TGCGCCAGCAGCCATGGACAGGGGCCTACTAACTATGGCTACACCTTC. The J gene is TRBJ1-2, the V gene TRBV5-1; 9 nucleotides agree with TRBD1. J was trimmed by 0 bases and V by 4 bases; bases with no gene match: 7. Per the germline V gene, CDR1 is SGHRS and CDR2 is YFSETQ. The CDR3 covers 16 residues. Full variable domain (remainder filled in from reference TRBV5-1 and TRBJ1-2): KAGVTQTPRYLIKTRGQQVTLSCSPISGHRSVSWYQQTPGQGLQFLFEYFSETQRNKGNFPGRFSGRQFSNSRSEMNVSTLELGDSALYLCASSHGQGPTNYGYTFGSGTRLTVV.